The 2 T cell receptor beta chains below were found in one sample sequenced in a study of identical twins. TCRdb independently ran MiXCR on the 5' RACE reads; one entry per CDR3 protein. The table includes 200,000 to 300,000 distinct CDR3 sequences, about 13% detected once. This sample was shared with a second study, whose subject was yellow fever vaccine responses in identical twins.

Sequencing was carried out using memory (CD45RO+) T cells sorted from blood. Receptors were obtained from a woman aged 18-35 years in good health.

J is TRBJ1-1 and V is TRBV9, with D tentatively TRBD1 (5 bases). The germline V and J ends were trimmed by 4 bases and 11 bases, with 18 bases remaining between them. In germline, CDR1 is SGDLS, CDR2 YYNGEE. The CDR3 is made up of 13 amino acids. DNA of the CDR3: TGTGCCAGCAGCTCGGAATGGGGGACGGTGGCTTTCTTT. This codes for CASSSEWGTVAFF.

This chain connects TRBV24-1 to TRBJ2-3, with 11 bases matching TRBD1. In germline, CDR1 is KGHDR, CDR2 SFDVKD. The CDR3 loop spans 17 amino acids. After removal of 12 bases from V and 2 bases from J, the junction contained 15 bases not matched to a gene. The CDR3 coding sequence is TGTGCCTCAGGGGACAGGGGGACAACCGACGTCACAGATACGCAGTATTTT. It specifies CASGDRGTTDVTDTQYF.